The 8 T cell receptor beta chains given below trace back to one sample, sequenced in a study of identical twins. TCRdb ran MiXCR on the 5' RACE reads and lists one entry per CDR3 protein. The top ten clones hold under 3.5% of a sample with around 570,000 distinct CDR3 sequences, around 9.6% of them seen once. A further study also used this sample, focusing on yellow fever vaccine responses in identical twins.

The material sequenced was PBMCs. All receptors come from a young woman in good health.

This clonotype was observed a handful of times. This chain uses TRBV28 with TRBJ1-1; D possibly corresponds to TRBD1 (5 bases). Germline CDR1 is MDHEN and CDR2 is SYDVKM. Trimming cost V 8 bases and J 4 bases, with 14 bases left between them. CDR3 length: 13 amino acids. DNA for the CDR3: TGTGCCAGCCAAAGGGGAGGAAGCACTGAAGCTTTCTTT. It codes for CASQRGGSTEAFF.

This clonotype has a count of ten or more. The CDR3 protein is CASSLGVAVVGTDTQYF. The CDR3 DNA follows: TGTGCCAGCAGCTTAGGGGTGGCGGTAGTGGGGACAGATACGCAGTATTTT. The chain links TRBV7-8 to TRBJ2-3; the D is unclear. With 1 base removed from V and 3 bases from J, the gap between germline ends came to 17 bases. Germline loops: CDR1 SGHVS, CDR2 FQNEAQ. This CDR3 is 17 amino acids long.

This clonotype was seen repeatedly, ten times or more. The V call is TRBV3-1, the J call TRBJ1-3; unclear D gene. Trimming shortened V by 0 bases and J by 0 bases, and 6 bases separated the two germline ends. Germline V gives CDR1 LGHDT, CDR2 YNNKEL (reference sequence). This CDR3 is 15 amino acids long. The CDR3 DNA sequence: TGTGCCAGCAGCCAAGATTTACTCTCTGGAAACACCATATATTTT. It is translated as CASSQDLLSGNTIYF.

The sample holds a few counts of this clonotype. This chain uses TRBV12-3 or TRBV12-4 with TRBJ2-2; D not certain. The CDR3 consists of 15 residues. Trimming removed 8 bases at V and 6 bases at J, with 19 bases between. The CDR3 DNA reads as TGTGCCAGCTTTCGGGCTCCGGCAGGTGCCGGGGAGCTGTTTTTT. Protein product: CASFRAPAGAGELFF.

V gene TRBV5-1 combines with J gene TRBJ2-3, with D tentatively TRBD1 or TRBD2 (5 bases each). The V end was cut by 0 bases, the J end by 2 bases, with 13 bases between. Looked up from germline, CDR1 is SGHRS and CDR2 is YFSETQ. CDR3 length: 16 residues. The CDR3 nucleotides are TGCGCCAGCAGCTTGGGCCGGGACGCAAACACAGATACGCAGTATTTT. Translating it yields CASSLGRDANTDTQYF.

This clonotype was seen more than once but under ten times. The rearrangement uses TRBV5-1 and TRBJ2-3; D remains unclear. Germline loops: CDR1 SGHRS, CDR2 YFSETQ. Trimming took 6 bases from V and 5 from J, leaving 19 bases between them. The CDR3 loop spans 15 amino acids. CDR3 amino acids: CASIRSVGSGDTQYF. CDR3 nucleotide sequence: TGCGCCAGCATACGATCTGTAGGGTCGGGAGATACGCAGTATTTT. Supplemented by reference TRBV5-1 and TRBJ2-3, the full variable domain reads KAGVTQTPRYLIKTRGQQVTLSCSPISGHRSVSWYQQTPGQGLQFLFEYFSETQRNKGNFPGRFSGRQFSNSRSEMNVSTLELGDSALYLCASIRSVGSGDTQYFGPGTRLTVL.

This clonotype was seen at least ten times. The chain uses TRBV9 and TRBJ2-5; D is perhaps TRBD2 (6 bases). The CDR3 sequence is 14 residues long. V lost 0 bases and J 4 bases, leaving 10 bases between the germline ends. The germline V gene encodes CDR1 SGDLS and CDR2 YYNGEE. The CDR3 reads CASSVVGGGETQYF. The CDR3 bases are TGTGCCAGCAGCGTAGTTGGGGGAGGAGAGACCCAGTACTTC.

The V call is TRBV7-9, the J call TRBJ2-7; 8 bases line up with TRBD1. V gave up 4 bases and J gave up 2 bases; unmatched junction bases: 7. CDR1 is SEHNR and CDR2 is FQNEAQ in the germline V gene (reference sequence). CDR3 length: 15 amino acids. The CDR3 reads CASSSPGQAPYEQYF. The CDR3 DNA reads as TGTGCCAGCAGCTCCCCGGGACAGGCTCCCTACGAGCAGTACTTC.